This T cell receptor beta chain is from a study of memory CD4+ T cells and cytomegalovirus serostatus. The sort gate was single viable CD3+CD4+CD8-CD45RO+ cells for memory CD4+ T cells. Total CD4+ T cells were enriched by CD4 positive selection. In the authors' methods: Out-of-frame sequences were removed, leaving a few million distinct TCRbeta sequences. Assay used: immunoSEQ multiplex PCR; TCRdb lists only in-frame clones, some missing. Clonal size and the V and J genes are those of that table, whereas D and trimming came from the DNA. The table has over 65,000 clones, just under 80% seen once. Trimming at V came to 5 bases and at J to 5 bases, leaving 6 bases not matched to a gene. The CDR3 totals 14 residues. Germline CDR1 and CDR2: SEHNR and FQNEAQ (reference sequence).

Sequencing used memory CD4+ T cells from blood. The chain couples TRBV7-9 to TRBJ1-1, with 9 nucleotides matching TRBD1. This sequence originates from an adult in good health and CMV-seropositive. The CDR3 reads CASSSTGGSTEAFF. CDR3 nucleotides: TGTGCCAGCAGCAGCACAGGGGGCAGTACTGAAGCTTTCTTT.